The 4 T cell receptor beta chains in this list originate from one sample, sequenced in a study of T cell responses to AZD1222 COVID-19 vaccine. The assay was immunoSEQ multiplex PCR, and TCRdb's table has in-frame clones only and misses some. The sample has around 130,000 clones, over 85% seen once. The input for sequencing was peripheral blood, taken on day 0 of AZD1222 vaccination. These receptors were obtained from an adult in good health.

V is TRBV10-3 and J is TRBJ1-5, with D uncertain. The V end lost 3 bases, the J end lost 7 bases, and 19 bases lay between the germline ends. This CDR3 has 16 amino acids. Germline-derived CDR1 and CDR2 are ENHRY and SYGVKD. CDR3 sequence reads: CAISDTRPDIGQPQHF. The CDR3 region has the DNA TGTGCCATCAGTGACACTAGACCAGATATAGGGCAGCCCCAGCATTTT.

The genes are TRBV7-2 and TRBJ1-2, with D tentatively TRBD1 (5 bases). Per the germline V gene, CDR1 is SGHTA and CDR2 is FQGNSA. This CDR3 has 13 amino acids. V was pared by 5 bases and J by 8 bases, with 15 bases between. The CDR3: CASSPWRGRGYTF. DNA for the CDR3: TGTGCCAGCAGCCCTTGGAGGGGACGCGGCTACACCTTC. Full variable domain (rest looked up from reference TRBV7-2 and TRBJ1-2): GAGVSQSPSNKVTEKGKDVELRCDPISGHTALYWYRQSLGQGLEFLIYFQGNSAPDKSGLPSDRFSAERTGGSVSTLTIQRTQQEDSAVYLCASSPWRGRGYTFGSGTRLTVV.

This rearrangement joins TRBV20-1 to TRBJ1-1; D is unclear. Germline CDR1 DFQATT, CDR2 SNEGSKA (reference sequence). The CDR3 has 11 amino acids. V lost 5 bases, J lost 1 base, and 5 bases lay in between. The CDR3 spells CSAGENTEAFF. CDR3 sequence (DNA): TGCAGTGCTGGGGAGAACACTGAAGCTTTCTTT.

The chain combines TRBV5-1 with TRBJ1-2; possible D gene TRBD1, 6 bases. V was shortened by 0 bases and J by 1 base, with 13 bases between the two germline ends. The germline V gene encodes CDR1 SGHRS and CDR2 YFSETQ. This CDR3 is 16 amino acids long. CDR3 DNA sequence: TGCGCCAGCAGCTTGGATGTCAGGGGCGGTAACTATGGCTACACCTTC. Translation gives CASSLDVRGGNYGYTF.